This is a list of T cell receptor beta chains from one sample in a study of blood T cell repertoires in COVID-19. Generated by immunoSEQ multiplex PCR, the TCRdb table keeps only in-frame clones and is missing some. Among some 280,000 clones, more than 80% were seen once, and the ten largest hold around 2.9%. Sequences were obtained from peripheral blood. Receptors were obtained from a young woman with active or convalescent COVID-19. CDR3s include the opening cysteine and the closing phenylalanine or tryptophan. The D gene is left open where the match is weak. The listing skips clone size in some rows; elsewhere it reads once, few, many or a size class.

length,J,V,D,size,CDR3,DNA
14,TRBJ1-1,TRBV28,.,.,CASSLPGGDTEAFF,TGTGCCAGCAGTCTACCCGGGGGGGACACTGAAGCTTTCTTT
15,TRBJ1-1,TRBV19,TRBD1,.,CASSIGGRGRSEAFF,TGTGCCAGTAGTATTGGTGGTAGGGGGCGATCTGAAGCTTTCTTT
15,TRBJ1-5,TRBV27,.,.,CATRQATYSNQPQHF,TGTGCCACCCGACAGGCCACTTATAGCAATCAGCCCCAGCATTTT
17,TRBJ2-2,TRBV7-2,TRBD2,few,CASSSEPGLAGVGELFF,TGTGCCAGCAGCTCAGAACCGGGACTAGCGGGGGTCGGGGAGCTGTTTTTT
16,TRBJ1-1,TRBV19,TRBD1,.,CASSIVPLTGATEAFF,TGTGCCAGTAGTATAGTACCCCTGACAGGGGCCACTGAAGCTTTCTTT
16,TRBJ1-2,TRBV6-5,.,.,CASSYLPVTAGDGYTF,TGTGCCAGCAGTTACCTTCCAGTTACAGCGGGGGATGGCTACACCTTC
15,TRBJ2-1,TRBV15,TRBD2,.,CATSSTSGGDNEQFF,TGTGCCACCAGCAGTACTAGCGGGGGGGACAATGAGCAGTTCTTC
15,TRBJ2-7,TRBV7-8,TRBD2,.,CASSLAAGGPYEQYF,TGTGCCAGCAGCTTAGCAGCGGGGGGGCCCTACGAGCAGTACTTC
13,TRBJ1-2,TRBV5-6,.,once,CASSLAREYGYTF,TGTGCCAGCAGCTTGGCTAGGGAGTATGGCTACACCTTC
16,TRBJ2-5,TRBV5-4,TRBD1,.,CASSSGQGRLQETQYF,TGTGCCAGCAGCTCGGGACAGGGGCGGCTTCAAGAGACCCAGTACTTC
14,TRBJ2-5,TRBV7-8,.,.,CASSGRVWEETQYF,TGTGCCAGCAGTGGGCGAGTGTGGGAAGAGACCCAGTACTTC
15,TRBJ2-5,TRBV19,TRBD1,.,CASSPRTGGWETQYF,TGTGCCAGTAGTCCCCGTACAGGGGGCTGGGAGACCCAGTACTTC
15,TRBJ1-5,TRBV19,.,once,CASSTSRGLDQPQHF,TGTGCCAGTAGTACCTCACGAGGGCTGGATCAGCCCCAGCATTTT
15,TRBJ1-6,TRBV5-6,.,.,CASSFTTGGNSPLHF,TGTGCCAGCAGCTTCACGACGGGTGGAAATTCACCCCTCCACTTT
12,TRBJ2-1,TRBV5-1,.,.,CASSTNSNEQFF,TGCGCCAGCAGCACGAACTCCAATGAGCAGTTCTTC
12,TRBJ2-7,TRBV30,.,.,CAWSADGYEQYF,TGTGCCTGGAGTGCCGACGGGTACGAGCAGTACTTC
17,TRBJ2-3,TRBV5-1,TRBD1,.,CASSLTGTDLSTDTQYF,TGCGCCAGCAGCTTGACCGGGACAGACTTGAGCACAGATACGCAGTATTTT
12,TRBJ2-7,TRBV12-3/TRBV12-4,.,.,CASSRLSYEQYF,TGTGCCAGCAGTCGACTCTCCTACGAGCAGTACTTC
17,TRBJ2-3,TRBV10-2,TRBD2,.,CASTPTSGGAATDTQYF,TGCGCCAGCACTCCGACTAGCGGGGGGGCAGCGACAGATACGCAGTATTTT
14,TRBJ1-2,TRBV29-1,.,.,CSVGSGVANYGYTF,TGCAGCGTGGGGTCAGGGGTGGCTAACTATGGCTACACCTTC
15,TRBJ1-1,TRBV12-5,.,.,CASGLGGLLNTEAFF,TGTGCTAGTGGTTTGGGGGGACTGTTGAACACTGAAGCTTTCTTT
14,TRBJ2-5,TRBV27,TRBD2,few,CASRLAGGRETQYF,TGTGCCAGCAGACTAGCGGGGGGACGGGAGACCCAGTACTTC
14,TRBJ1-3,TRBV29-1,.,.,CSVAEDGSGNTIYF,TGCAGCGTTGCCGAGGATGGATCCGGAAACACCATATATTTT
17,TRBJ2-6,TRBV3-1/TRBV3-2,TRBD1,.,CASSRTGGESGANVLTF,TGTGCCAGCAGCCGTACAGGGGGCGAGTCTGGGGCCAACGTCCTGACTTTC
15,TRBJ1-6,TRBV6-6,.,.,CASSYSIDGNSPLHF,TGTGCCAGCAGTTACTCGATAGATGGTAATTCACCCCTCCACTTT
15,TRBJ1-4,TRBV6-6,TRBD1,.,CASSAGQGRDEKLFF,TGTGCCAGCAGTGCGGGACAGGGTCGAGACGAAAAACTGTTTTTT
14,TRBJ2-5,TRBV5-1,TRBD2,.,CASSLSGGRETQYF,TGCGCCAGCAGCTTAAGCGGGGGGAGAGAGACCCAGTACTTC
14,TRBJ1-2,TRBV19,.,.,CASSPGGDAYGYTF,TGTGCCAGTAGTCCAGGCGGGGATGCCTATGGCTACACCTTC
17,TRBJ2-3,TRBV19,TRBD2,.,CASRALERRGSTDTQYF,TGTGCCAGTAGGGCCTTGGAAAGGCGGGGGAGCACAGATACGCAGTATTTT
15,TRBJ2-1,TRBV27,TRBD1,.,CASSLGGTGVNEQFF,TGTGCCAGCAGTTTAGGGGGGACAGGGGTGAATGAGCAGTTCTTC
12,TRBJ2-5,TRBV12-3/TRBV12-4,.,.,CASSHSGETQYF,TGTGCCAGCAGTCATTCAGGGGAGACCCAGTACTTC
15,TRBJ1-3,TRBV30,.,.,CAWSVGGTGGNTIYF,TGTGCCTGGAGTGTGGGGGGGACTGGTGGAAACACCATATATTTT
13,TRBJ1-2,TRBV27,.,.,CASSPTGSYGYTF,TGTGCCAGCAGTCCCACAGGGAGCTATGGCTACACCTTC
16,TRBJ2-1,TRBV14,.,.,CASSPPGRGGVGEQFF,TGTGCCAGCAGCCCTCCTGGTAGGGGGGGGGTGGGTGAGCAGTTCTTC
18,TRBJ2-3,TRBV12-1,.,.,CASSPPPPSSHFTDTQYF,TGTGCCAGCAGCCCCCCTCCCCCTAGCTCCCACTTCACAGATACGCAGTATTTT
17,TRBJ2-1,TRBV5-6,.,.,CASSLQLVNYANNEQFF,TGTGCCAGCAGCTTGCAACTAGTTAACTACGCAAACAATGAGCAGTTCTTC
14,TRBJ2-7,TRBV5-1,TRBD1,.,CASSYRQGGYEQYF,TGCGCCAGCAGCTACCGACAGGGGGGATACGAGCAGTACTTC
13,TRBJ1-2,TRBV4-3,TRBD1,.,CASRRTGDLGYTF,TGCGCCAGCAGAAGAACAGGGGACCTCGGCTACACCTTC
16,TRBJ2-3,TRBV5-6,TRBD2,.,CASRRSGGESTDTQYF,TGTGCCAGCAGGCGTAGCGGGGGGGAAAGCACAGATACGCAGTATTTT
15,TRBJ2-7,TRBV28,.,.,CASSLMDSNSYEQYF,TGTGCCAGCAGTTTAATGGACAGCAACTCCTACGAGCAGTACTTC
14,TRBJ1-2,TRBV5-6,TRBD1,.,CASSWTGSLYGYTF,TGTGCCAGCAGCTGGACAGGGAGTCTCTATGGCTACACCTTC
13,TRBJ2-4,TRBV6-5,.,.,CASRHPGSHIQYF,TGTGCCAGCCGCCACCCAGGGTCCCACATTCAGTACTTC
15,TRBJ1-5,TRBV6-6,.,once,CASTDTGFDNQPQHF,TGTGCCAGCACCGATACAGGGTTCGACAATCAGCCCCAGCATTTT
13,TRBJ2-3,TRBV19,.,.,CASSRQRTDTQYF,TGTGCCAGTAGTAGACAGCGCACAGATACGCAGTATTTT
14,TRBJ2-3,TRBV30,TRBD2,.,CAWSSSGGADTQYF,TGTGCCTGGAGTAGCAGCGGGGGGGCAGATACGCAGTATTTT
16,TRBJ1-5,TRBV15,.,.,CATSREQAYSNQPQHF,TGTGCCACCAGCAGAGAACAGGCTTATAGCAATCAGCCCCAGCATTTT
16,TRBJ2-7,TRBV28,TRBD2,.,CASSFSLAGLSYEQYF,TGTGCCAGCAGTTTTTCTCTAGCGGGGCTCTCCTACGAGCAGTACTTC
14,TRBJ2-2,TRBV7-9,.,.,CALQDTPNTGELFF,TGTGCCCTCCAGGACACCCCGAACACCGGGGAGCTGTTTTTT
13,TRBJ1-6,TRBV12-3/TRBV12-4,.,.,CASRPTRDSPLHF,TGTGCCAGCAGGCCTACGAGGGATTCACCCCTCCACTTT
15,TRBJ1-5,TRBV19,.,.,CASQPDSLGNQPQHF,TGTGCCAGCCAACCCGACAGCCTAGGTAACCAGCCCCAGCATTTT